Each of the 12 T cell receptor beta chains below was sequenced from the same sample in a study of T cells after yellow fever vaccination. TCRdb re-called the 5' RACE reads through MiXCR, storing one row per CDR3 protein. This sample carries hundreds of thousands of distinct CDR3 sequences, about 13% of them seen once, and the ten largest clones take more than 13%. Sequenced material: PBMCs, taken on the day of the yellow fever booster vaccination. These receptors all stem from a man aged 25 to 45 who received the YFV17D yellow fever vaccine.

There are a few counts of this clonotype. This chain uses TRBV27 with TRBJ2-1; no clear D. Looked up from germline, CDR1 is MNHEY and CDR2 is SMNVEV (reference sequence). Trimming left V 3 bases short and J 3 bases short, with 15 bases between. This CDR3 is built from 16 residues. CDR3 bases: TGTGCCAGCAGTTTTCTAACGACCCGGAGCTACAATGAGCAGTTCTTC. Translated, it gives CASSFLTTRSYNEQFF.

This clonotype turned up a few times. This sequence joins TRBV12-3 or TRBV12-4 and TRBJ2-1; 7 positions match TRBD2. V shed 4 bases and J 0 bases; nucleotides not matched to a gene: 15. This CDR3 has 19 amino acids. The CDR3: CASSWLGRDLRGSYNEQFF. In DNA form, the CDR3 reads TGTGCCAGCAGTTGGTTAGGGAGGGATCTGAGGGGCTCCTACAATGAGCAGTTCTTC.

This clonotype was counted once. One end of the junction varies from germline; a read error may be responsible. The gene calls are TRBV20-1 and TRBJ2-7, with 7 bases matching TRBD2. CDR1 and CDR2 (germline): DFQATT, SNEGSKA (reference sequence). This CDR3 spans 14 amino acids. The CDR3 sequence is CSAQTSLVTYEQDF. The DNA for the CDR3 is TGCAGTGCTCAGACTAGCCTAGTAACCTACGAGCAGGACTTC.

The table lists this clonotype with a count of one. The chain is built from TRBV18 and TRBJ2-3, with 10 bases lining up with TRBD1. CDR1 KGHSH and CDR2 LQKENI come from the germline V gene. V gave up 5 bases and J gave up 6 bases; unmatched junction bases: 5. CDR3 length: 14 residues. The CDR3 DNA reads TGTGCCAGCTCATCGACAGGGGGCTCGGATACGCAGTATTTT. Translated: CASSSTGGSDTQYF. Looking up the rest from reference TRBV18 and TRBJ2-3 gives the full variable domain: NAGVMQNPRHLVRRRGQEARLRCSPMKGHSHVYWYRQLPEEGLKFMVYLQKENIIDESGMPKERFSAEFPKEGPSILRIQQVVRGDSAAYFCASSSTGGSDTQYFGPGTRLTVL.

This clonotype was seen more than once but under ten times. The chain joins TRBV5-1 to TRBJ2-1, with 12 positions matching TRBD2. From germline, CDR1 is SGHRS and CDR2 YFSETQ. V was clipped by 4 bases and J by 9 bases; unmatched bases: 5. The CDR3 is 14 amino acids. The CDR3 nucleotides read TGCGCCAGCAGCGTGCTAGCGGGAGGGGGTGAGCAGTTCTTC. Its protein product is CASSVLAGGGEQFF.

The rearrangement links TRBV20-1 to TRBJ1-5; D is ambiguous. The CDR3 length is 17 residues. Germline V gene sequence: CDR1 DFQATT, CDR2 SNEGSKA (reference sequence). Trimming took 5 bases from V and 2 from J, leaving 22 bases between them. The CDR3 protein is CSADSLIWQVRNQPQHF. The DNA for the CDR3 is TGCAGTGCTGACTCCCTTATCTGGCAGGTCCGCAATCAGCCCCAGCATTTT.

The J gene is TRBJ2-7, the V gene TRBV5-6; the match to TRBD2 covers 8 bases. The V and J ends lost 5 bases and 5 bases, in that order; junction bases with no gene match: 15. Germline-derived CDR1 and CDR2 are SGHDT and YYEEEE. This CDR3 has 16 residues. The CDR3 spells CASSTLAGSPPHEQYF. DNA for the CDR3: TGTGCCAGCAGTACATTAGCGGGATCACCACCGCACGAGCAGTACTTC.

This clonotype was counted only a few times. The chain uses TRBV5-1 and TRBJ1-5; D is undetermined. The CDR3 length is 13 residues. V was cut by 4 bases and J by 1 base, with 6 bases left in between. In germline, CDR1 is SGHRS, CDR2 YFSETQ. CDR3 protein: CASSTDSNQPQHF. CDR3 nucleotides: TGCGCCAGCAGCACGGACAGCAATCAGCCCCAGCATTTT.

This clonotype was seen a few times. This rearrangement joins TRBV10-2 to TRBJ2-7; unclear D gene. The CDR3 loop spans 13 amino acids. Looked up from germline, CDR1 is WSHSY and CDR2 is SAAADI. Trimming stripped 7 bases from V and 0 bases from J, with 10 bases between. CDR3 region: CASTWGSSYEQYF. The CDR3 DNA reads TGCGCCAGCACCTGGGGTTCCTCCTACGAGCAGTACTTC.

This clonotype was counted only a few times. CDR3 nucleotides: TGTGCCAGCTCACCAAACGAACCGACCCAGTACTTC. It codes for CASSPNEPTQYF. The V gene is TRBV18, the J gene TRBJ2-5; D gene unclear. The CDR3 has 12 amino acids. Trimming took off 2 bases at V and 7 bases at J, with 8 bases between the two ends. Germline CDR1 KGHSH, CDR2 LQKENI.

This chain links TRBV28 with TRBJ2-6, with D uncertain. This CDR3 has 16 residues. Germline V CDR1 and CDR2: MDHEN, SYDVKM. V lost 1 base, J lost 4 bases, and 11 bases lay in between. CDR3 amino acids: CASSLLASAGANVLTF. The CDR3 DNA follows: TGTGCCAGCAGTTTATTGGCCAGTGCAGGGGCCAACGTCCTGACTTTC.

The chain is built from TRBV7-9 and TRBJ2-2; perhaps TRBD2 as D (6 bases). V was pared by 5 bases and J by 1 base, with 17 bases between. Germline V gives CDR1 SEHNR, CDR2 FQNEAQ (reference sequence). The CDR3 runs 17 residues. The CDR3 sequence: CASSGEAGRRNTGELFF. In DNA, the CDR3 is TGTGCCAGCAGCGGCGAGGCGGGGCGAAGGAACACCGGGGAGCTGTTTTTT.